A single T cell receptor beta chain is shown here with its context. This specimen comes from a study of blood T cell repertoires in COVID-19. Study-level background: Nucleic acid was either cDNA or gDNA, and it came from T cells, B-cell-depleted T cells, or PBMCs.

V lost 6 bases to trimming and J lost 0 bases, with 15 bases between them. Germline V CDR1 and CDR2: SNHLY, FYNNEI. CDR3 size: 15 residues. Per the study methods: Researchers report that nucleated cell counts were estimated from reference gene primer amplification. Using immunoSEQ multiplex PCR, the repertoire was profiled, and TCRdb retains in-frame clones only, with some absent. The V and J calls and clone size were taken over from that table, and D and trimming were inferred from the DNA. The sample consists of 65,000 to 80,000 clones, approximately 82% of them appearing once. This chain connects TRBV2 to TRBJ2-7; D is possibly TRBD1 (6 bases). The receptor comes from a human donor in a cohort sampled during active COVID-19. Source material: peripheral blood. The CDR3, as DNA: TGTGCCAGCAGGGGGTCCGGGACATACTCCTACGAGCAGTACTTC. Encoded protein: CASRGSGTYSYEQYF.